The rows below give T cell receptor beta chains drawn from one sample of a study of shared clonotypes between healthy human individuals. Libraries were prepared by immunoSEQ multiplex PCR; TCRdb keeps only in-frame clonotypes and omits some of them. The sample includes fewer than 3 million clones, 92% of them seen just once. The sample was naive CD4+ T cells from PBMCs. The source is a man aged 18-30 years in good health. Some clones in this sample may be carry-over from other donors' samples. Each CDR3 is given with its conserved first and last residue. A D gene is named only where the DNA matches it firmly. Clone size appears in some rows only: once, few, many, or a class for an expanded clone.

>TRBV27|.|TRBJ2-1|17|TRBD2
CASSFLGGLAGDNEQFF
TGTGCCAGCAGTTTTTTAGGGGGACTAGCGGGAGACAATGAGCAGTTCTTC
>TRBV19|.|TRBJ2-7|16|.
CASSIYGVPHGGEQYF
TGTGCCAGTAGTATATATGGAGTCCCACACGGCGGCGAGCAGTACTTC
>TRBV5-1|.|TRBJ1-4|15|TRBD1
CASGNDGQGNEKLFF
TGCGCCAGCGGGAACGACGGACAGGGGAATGAAAAACTGTTTTTT
>TRBV4-1|.|TRBJ2-3|16|TRBD1
CASSQDRVQGADTQYF
TGCGCCAGCAGCCAAGATCGGGTCCAGGGGGCAGATACGCAGTATTTT
>TRBV20-1|.|TRBJ2-7|11|.
CSAETYYEQYF
TGCAGTGCTGAGACCTACTACGAGCAGTACTTC
>TRBV4-1|.|TRBJ2-4|17|.
CASSQATERWRENIQYF
TGCGCCAGCAGCCAAGCGACGGAGAGGTGGAGGGAAAACATTCAGTACTTC
>TRBV27|.|TRBJ2-5|14|.
CASSLSPAIPPQYF
TGTGCCAGCAGTTTATCGCCCGCCATCCCCCCCCAGTACTTC
>TRBV6-1|.|TRBJ2-3|13|TRBD2
CASRLAVTDTQYF
TGTGCCAGCAGACTAGCGGTCACAGATACGCAGTATTTT
>TRBV25-1|.|TRBJ2-3|16|.
CASSPQKPYSTDTQYF
TGTGCCAGCAGTCCACAGAAGCCTTATAGCACAGATACGCAGTATTTT
>TRBV7-9|.|TRBJ2-3|13|.
CASSLSAPDTQYF
TGTGCCAGCAGCTTGTCAGCCCCAGATACGCAGTATTTT
>TRBV5-1|.|TRBJ2-5|13|.
CASSLEGEETQYF
TGCGCCAGCAGCTTGGAAGGGGAAGAGACCCAGTACTTC
>TRBV5-4|.|TRBJ2-7|14|.
CASTRRGGGDEQYF
TGTGCCAGCACCCGGCGTGGGGGAGGAGACGAGCAGTACTTC
>TRBV28|.|TRBJ2-3|13|TRBD1
CASRRQGTDTQYF
TGTGCCAGCAGACGACAGGGAACAGATACGCAGTATTTT
>TRBV19|.|TRBJ2-7|16|.
CASSTTIGLLAYEQYF
TGTGCCAGTAGTACTACTATAGGACTATTGGCCTACGAGCAGTACTTC
>TRBV6-4|.|TRBJ2-2|15|TRBD2
CASSVSGANTGELFF
TGTGCCAGCAGCGTTAGCGGGGCGAACACCGGGGAGCTGTTTTTT
>TRBV19|.|TRBJ2-7|13|.
CASSIASIGEQYF
TGTGCCAGTAGTATAGCCTCCATAGGTGAGCAGTACTTC
>TRBV7-9|.|TRBJ2-7|14|.
CASSLMGATGEQYF
TGTGCCAGCAGCTTAATGGGGGCGACGGGCGAGCAGTACTTC
>TRBV5-1|.|TRBJ2-5|14|.
CASSLAGPQETQYF
TGCGCCAGCAGCTTGGCAGGGCCCCAAGAGACCCAGTACTTC
>TRBV18|.|TRBJ1-1|13|.
CASSPKGGTEAFF
TGTGCCAGCTCACCTAAAGGGGGAACTGAAGCTTTCTTT
>TRBV5-1|once|TRBJ2-2|16|TRBD2
CASSLGLREVPGELFF
TGCGCCAGCAGCTTGGGTCTGCGGGAGGTCCCCGGGGAGCTGTTTTTT
>TRBV6-5|.|TRBJ1-2|13|.
CASSTPGNYGYTF
TGTGCCAGCAGTACCCCTGGTAACTATGGCTACACCTTC
>TRBV4-2|.|TRBJ2-7|15|.
CASSPSMGNSYEQYF
TGTGCCAGCAGCCCCTCTATGGGCAACTCCTACGAGCAGTACTTC
>TRBV4-2|.|TRBJ1-4|15|TRBD1
CASSQYRGQDEKLFF
TGTGCCAGCAGCCAATACAGGGGGCAGGATGAAAAACTGTTTTTT
>TRBV5-1|.|TRBJ2-4|14|.
CASSLENGQNIQYF
TGCGCCAGCAGCTTGGAGAACGGCCAAAACATTCAGTACTTC
>TRBV7-7|.|TRBJ2-7|13|.
CASSLVTHGEQYF
TGTGCCAGCAGCTTAGTGACACACGGGGAGCAGTACTTC
>TRBV7-3|.|TRBJ2-3|17|.
CASSDPSDSEGFGVQYF
TGTGCCAGCAGCGACCCGTCGGACAGTGAGGGTTTTGGGGTGCAGTATTTT
>TRBV7-8|.|TRBJ2-7|15|.
CASSEIRRVGYEQYF
TGTGCCAGCAGCGAAATCCGCCGGGTGGGATACGAGCAGTACTTC
>TRBV28|.|TRBJ2-2|13|.
CATLQGNTGELFF
TGTGCCACCTTACAGGGGAACACCGGGGAGCTGTTTTTT
>TRBV19|.|TRBJ2-7|11|.
CASSGFYEQYF
TGTGCCAGTAGTGGATTCTACGAGCAGTACTTC
>TRBV28|.|TRBJ2-7|11|.
CASSLKYEQYF
TGTGCCAGCAGTTTAAAGTACGAGCAGTACTTC
>TRBV5-4|.|TRBJ2-3|16|TRBD2
CASSAGTSGRADTQYF
TGTGCCAGCAGCGCCGGGACTAGCGGGAGGGCAGATACGCAGTATTTT
>TRBV5-5|.|TRBJ2-5|14|.
CASAWGRTWETQYF
TGTGCCAGCGCCTGGGGGCGGACTTGGGAGACCCAGTACTTC
>TRBV28|.|TRBJ2-7|14|.
CASSFTRGHYEQYF
TGTGCCAGCAGTTTCACTAGGGGCCATTATGAGCAGTACTTC
>TRBV6-5|.|TRBJ2-1|12|.
CASRGERNEQFF
TGTGCCAGCAGAGGAGAGCGGAATGAGCAGTTCTTC
>TRBV6-5|few|TRBJ1-1|13|.
CASSPPGNTEAFF
TGTGCCAGCAGTCCGCCCGGGAACACTGAAGCTTTCTTT
>TRBV5-6|.|TRBJ1-2|12|.
CASSLFGGGYTF
TGTGCCAGCAGCTTGTTCGGGGGCGGCTACACCTTC
>TRBV18|.|TRBJ2-7|14|.
CASSLAGTDYEQYF
TGTGCCAGCTCGCTAGCCGGGACCGACTACGAGCAGTACTTC
>TRBV5-4|.|TRBJ2-1|16|.
CASREFGGRSYNEQFF
TGTGCCAGCAGAGAATTTGGGGGGAGGTCCTACAATGAGCAGTTCTTC
>TRBV7-6|.|TRBJ2-7|14|.
CASSKRTVSYEQYF
TGTGCCAGCAGCAAAAGGACAGTAAGCTACGAGCAGTACTTC
>TRBV5-1|.|TRBJ1-2|15|TRBD1
CASSPLTGGDYGYTF
TGCGCCAGCAGCCCTCTGACAGGGGGCGACTATGGCTACACCTTC
>TRBV5-1|.|TRBJ2-7|16|TRBD2
CASSTNGASGSYEQYF
TGCGCCAGCAGCACTAACGGGGCTAGCGGATCCTACGAGCAGTACTTC
>TRBV28|.|TRBJ1-2|16|.
CASTHDNLGQGYGYTF
TGTGCCAGCACCCATGACAACCTAGGGCAGGGATATGGCTACACCTTC
>TRBV19|.|TRBJ2-1|15|TRBD2
CASSRTSGTYNEQFF
TGTGCCAGTAGCCGGACTAGCGGGACTTACAATGAGCAGTTCTTC
>TRBV5-6|.|TRBJ2-5|15|TRBD2
CASSLAGGLAETQYF
TGTGCCAGCAGCTTGGCGGGGGGGCTAGCAGAGACCCAGTACTTC
>TRBV30|.|TRBJ2-1|15|TRBD2
CAWSRAGEGDNEQFF
TGTGCCTGGAGTCGAGCGGGAGAGGGAGACAATGAGCAGTTCTTC
>TRBV7-9|once|TRBJ1-4|14|TRBD1
CASSDQGGNEKLFF
TGTGCCAGCAGCGACCAGGGGGGAAATGAAAAACTGTTTTTT
>TRBV18|.|TRBJ2-6|15|.
CASSQGGAGANVLTF
TGTGCCAGCTCTCAGGGGGGCGCTGGGGCCAACGTCCTGACTTTC
>TRBV7-2|.|TRBJ1-1|15|.
CASSSLYKSGTEAFF
TGTGCCAGCAGCTCCTTGTATAAAAGTGGCACTGAAGCTTTCTTT
>TRBV28|.|TRBJ1-4|16|.
CASSETGTLSNEKLFF
TGTGCCAGCAGTGAAACCGGGACACTCTCGAATGAAAAACTGTTTTTT
>TRBV4-1|.|TRBJ2-6|17|.
CASSQDVVGSGANVLTF
TGCGCCAGCAGCCAAGATGTGGTGGGCTCTGGGGCCAACGTCCTGACTTTC
>TRBV6-5|once|TRBJ2-3|15|.
CASSYSGGASDTQYF
TGTGCCAGCAGTTACTCCGGAGGGGCCTCAGATACGCAGTATTTT
>TRBV28|.|TRBJ1-2|14|.
CASSTSARGYGYTF
TGTGCCAGCAGTACCTCAGCCAGGGGCTATGGCTACACCTTC
>TRBV27|.|TRBJ2-6|14|.
CASSRDSGANVLTF
TGTGCCAGCAGCAGGGACTCTGGGGCCAACGTCCTGACTTTC
>TRBV5-4|.|TRBJ2-3|14|TRBD2
CASRVSGVTDTQYF
TGTGCCAGCAGGGTTAGCGGGGTCACAGATACGCAGTATTTT